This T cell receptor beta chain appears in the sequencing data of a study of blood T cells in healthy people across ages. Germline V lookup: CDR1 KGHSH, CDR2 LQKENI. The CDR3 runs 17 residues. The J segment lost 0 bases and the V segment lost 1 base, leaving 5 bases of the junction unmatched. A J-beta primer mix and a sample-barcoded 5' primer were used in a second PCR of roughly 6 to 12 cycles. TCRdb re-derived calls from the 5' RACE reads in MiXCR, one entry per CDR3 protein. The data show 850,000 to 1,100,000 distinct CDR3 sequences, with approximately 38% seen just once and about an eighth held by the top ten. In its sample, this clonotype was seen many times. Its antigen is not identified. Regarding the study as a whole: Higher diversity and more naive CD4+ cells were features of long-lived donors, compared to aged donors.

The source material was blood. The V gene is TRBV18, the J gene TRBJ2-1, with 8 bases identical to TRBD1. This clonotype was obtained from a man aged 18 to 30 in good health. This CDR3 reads CASSPRTGKSSYNEQFF. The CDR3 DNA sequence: TGTGCCAGCTCACCACGGACAGGGAAAAGCTCCTACAATGAGCAGTTCTTC.